This is a list of T cell receptor beta chains from one sample in a study of blood T cell repertoires in COVID-19. This table comes from immunoSEQ multiplex PCR, and its TCRdb copy is limited to in-frame clones, with some not included. The data contain 60,000 to 65,000 clones, approximately 88% of them singletons. Sequencing was carried out using peripheral blood. The receptors were gathered from a man aged 55 to 69 with COVID-19, enrolled during active disease. The CDR3 runs from the conserved cysteine through the conserved F or W. A D gene is named only where the DNA matches it firmly. Clone size is shown for a subset of rows, as once, few, many or a class of expanded clone.

v_call	d_call	clone_size	cdr3_length	j_call	cdr3_aa	cdr3_nt
TRBV5-1	NA	NA	14	TRBJ2-5	CASSLEGVQETQYF	TGCGCCAGCAGCTTGGAGGGGGTCCAAGAGACCCAGTACTTC
TRBV4-1	NA	NA	15	TRBJ1-1	CASSQSQSLNTEAFF	TGCGCCAGCAGCCAATCCCAGTCCTTGAACACTGAAGCTTTCTTT
TRBV28	NA	NA	15	TRBJ1-4	CASRPRGSTNEKLFF	TGTGCCAGCAGGCCCCGAGGGTCAACTAATGAAAAACTGTTTTTT
TRBV18	NA	NA	14	TRBJ1-1	CASSPRQGETEAFF	TGTGCCAGCTCACCACGCCAGGGTGAAACTGAAGCTTTCTTT
TRBV18	TRBD1	few	13	TRBJ1-2	CASSPEGGNGYTF	TGTGCCAGCTCACCAGAAGGGGGCAATGGCTACACCTTC
TRBV6-6	TRBD1	NA	15	TRBJ2-7	CASSPRQGAAYEQYF	TGTGCCAGCAGTCCCCGACAGGGGGCGGCGTACGAGCAGTACTTC
TRBV2	TRBD2	NA	17	TRBJ2-7	CASKPLAAAGGYYEQYF	TGTGCCAGCAAACCCCTAGCTGCGGCGGGGGGTTACTACGAGCAGTACTTC
TRBV3-1/TRBV3-2	TRBD2	NA	14	TRBJ2-3	CASSHRGGTDTQYF	TGTGCCAGCAGCCATCGGGGGGGCACAGATACGCAGTATTTT
TRBV2	NA	NA	12	TRBJ1-1	CASRERDIEAFF	TGTGCCAGCAGGGAACGGGATATTGAAGCTTTCTTT
TRBV28	TRBD1	once	15	TRBJ2-1	CASSSGQATYNEQFF	TGTGCCAGCAGTTCGGGACAGGCGACTTACAATGAGCAGTTCTTC
TRBV6-5	TRBD2	few	15	TRBJ2-1	CASSWLAGGEGEQFF	TGTGCCAGCAGTTGGCTAGCGGGTGGGGAGGGTGAGCAGTTCTTC
TRBV6-5	TRBD1	NA	13	TRBJ2-7	CASTGTGTNEQYF	TGTGCCAGCACCGGGACAGGGACCAACGAGCAGTACTTC
TRBV18	TRBD1	NA	17	TRBJ2-6	CASSPPTGGSGANVLTF	TGTGCCAGCTCACCACCGACAGGGGGCTCTGGGGCCAACGTCCTGACTTTC
TRBV3-1/TRBV3-2	NA	NA	12	TRBJ1-1	CASSRLRDEAFF	TGTGCCAGCAGCCGACTCCGGGATGAAGCTTTCTTT
TRBV6-6	TRBD2	NA	16	TRBJ2-1	CASSGLAGGWYNEQFF	TGTGCCAGCAGTGGACTAGCGGGGGGGTGGTACAATGAGCAGTTCTTC
TRBV6-5	TRBD1	NA	14	TRBJ1-1	CASGRQGLNTEAFF	TGTGCCAGCGGGAGACAGGGCTTGAACACTGAAGCTTTCTTT
TRBV6-5	NA	NA	13	TRBJ2-7	CASSYNSGVEQYF	TGTGCCAGCAGTTACAACTCCGGGGTCGAGCAGTACTTC
TRBV5-5	TRBD1	NA	13	TRBJ2-1	CAIQRQGGNEQFF	TGTGCCATCCAGAGACAGGGCGGCAATGAGCAGTTCTTC
TRBV7-3	TRBD2	NA	17	TRBJ2-2	CASSLRGLGVVTGELFF	TGTGCCAGCAGCTTAAGAGGACTAGGGGTAGTCACCGGGGAGCTGTTTTTT
TRBV6-1	TRBD1	NA	15	TRBJ1-4	CASSEGDRVGEKLFF	TGTGCCAGCAGTGAAGGCGACAGGGTTGGGGAAAAACTGTTTTTT
TRBV5-4	NA	NA	14	TRBJ2-7	CASSASDRLYEQYF	TGTGCCAGCAGCGCCTCGGACAGACTCTACGAGCAGTACTTC
TRBV28	TRBD2	NA	14	TRBJ2-3	CASGSGGALDTQYF	TGTGCCAGCGGGAGCGGGGGGGCTCTAGATACGCAGTATTTT
TRBV19	TRBD2	NA	17	TRBJ2-7	CASSKGLAGISSYEQYF	TGTGCCAGTAGTAAAGGACTAGCGGGCATTAGCTCCTACGAGCAGTACTTC
TRBV19	TRBD1	NA	11	TRBJ1-1	CASMGDSEAFF	TGTGCCAGTATGGGGGACAGTGAAGCTTTCTTT
TRBV6-5	TRBD1	NA	16	TRBJ1-2	CASSYSNGGTGGGYTF	TGTGCCAGCAGTTACTCGAATGGCGGGACAGGGGGAGGCTACACCTTC
TRBV19	NA	few	13	TRBJ2-7	CASSSQGSGEQYF	TGTGCCAGTAGTTCACAGGGATCTGGGGAGCAGTACTTC
TRBV30	NA	NA	14	TRBJ2-3	CAWSEKLGADTQYF	TGTGCCTGGAGTGAAAAACTGGGAGCAGATACGCAGTATTTT
TRBV12-3/TRBV12-4	NA	NA	13	TRBJ1-5	CASSLGQGQPQHF	TGTGCCAGCAGTTTAGGTCAGGGGCAGCCCCAGCATTTT
TRBV28	TRBD2	NA	13	TRBJ2-3	CASSPGGRDTQYF	TGTGCCAGCAGCCCGGGGGGGAGAGATACGCAGTATTTT
TRBV6-5	NA	NA	16	TRBJ2-3	CASSYSPSPSTDTQYF	TGTGCCAGCAGTTACTCCCCATCCCCCTCTACTGATACGCAGTATTTT
TRBV15	NA	NA	16	TRBJ1-6	CATSRDRRGASSPLHF	TGTGCCACCAGCAGAGATAGACGGGGGGCGAGTTCACCCCTCCACTTT